One TCR beta chain is described in this entry. Produced via immunoSEQ multiplex PCR; TCRdb's table is partial and in-frame only. The table includes roughly 150,000 clones, over 85% detected once. This sample is drawn from a study of blood T cell repertoires in COVID-19. Study overall: Specimens from acute and convalescent COVID-19 originated in the United States, Italy and Spain. PBMCs, B-cell-depleted T cells, or T cells were the source of the cDNA or gDNA that made up the material.

The CDR3 is 15 amino acids. Trimming removed 2 bases at V and 3 bases at J, with 11 bases between. Germline V gene sequence: CDR1 LNHDA, CDR2 SQIVND (reference sequence). The sequence was collected from a woman in her fifties or sixties with COVID-19, enrolled during active disease. The chain couples TRBV19 to TRBJ1-5; D call uncertain. Source material: peripheral blood. The CDR3 bases are TGTGCCAGTAGTATACCCTACGGGAACAATCAGCCCCAGCATTTT. Protein sequence: CASSIPYGNNQPQHF.